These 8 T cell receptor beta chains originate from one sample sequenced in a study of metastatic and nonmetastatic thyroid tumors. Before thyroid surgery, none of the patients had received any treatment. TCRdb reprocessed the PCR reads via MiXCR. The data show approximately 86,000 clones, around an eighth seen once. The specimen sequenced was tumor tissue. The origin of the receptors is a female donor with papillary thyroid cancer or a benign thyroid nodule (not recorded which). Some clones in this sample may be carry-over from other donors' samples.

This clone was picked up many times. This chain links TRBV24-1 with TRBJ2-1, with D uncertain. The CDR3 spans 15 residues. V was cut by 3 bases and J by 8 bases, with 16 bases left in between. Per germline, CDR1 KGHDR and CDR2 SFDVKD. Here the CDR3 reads CATSDRVGQDDEQFF. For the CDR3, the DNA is TGTGCCACCAGTGATCGGGTAGGCCAGGATGATGAGCAGTTCTTC.

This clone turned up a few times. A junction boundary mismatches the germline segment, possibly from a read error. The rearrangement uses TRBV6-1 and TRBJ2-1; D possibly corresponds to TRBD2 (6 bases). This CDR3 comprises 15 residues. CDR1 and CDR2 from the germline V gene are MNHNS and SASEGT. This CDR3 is CASSVVTGAYNDQFF. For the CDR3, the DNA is TGTGCCAGCAGTGTGGTGACGGGAGCCTACAATGATCAGTTCTTC.

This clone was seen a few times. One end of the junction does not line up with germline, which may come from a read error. In DNA, the CDR3 is TGTGCCGGCAGGCAACAGGGGGAGCAGTACTTC. Translated, it gives CAGRQQGEQYF. The V and J genes are TRBV27 and TRBJ2-7, with 7 bases identical to TRBD1. The CDR3 length is 11 residues. Looked up from germline, CDR1 is MNHEY and CDR2 is SMNVEV (reference sequence).

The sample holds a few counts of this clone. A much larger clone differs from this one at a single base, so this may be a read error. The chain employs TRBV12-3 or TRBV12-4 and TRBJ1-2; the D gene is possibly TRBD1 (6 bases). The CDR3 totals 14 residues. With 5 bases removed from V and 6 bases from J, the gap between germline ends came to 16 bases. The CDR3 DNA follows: TGTGCCAGCAGTCGGTCAGGGGAGAGGGATGGCTACACCTTC. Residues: CASSRSGERDGYTF.

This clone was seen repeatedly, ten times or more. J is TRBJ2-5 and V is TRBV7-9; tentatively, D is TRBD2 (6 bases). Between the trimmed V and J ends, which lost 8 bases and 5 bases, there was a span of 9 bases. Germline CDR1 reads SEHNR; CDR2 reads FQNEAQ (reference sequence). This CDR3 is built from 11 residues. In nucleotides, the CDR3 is TGTGCCAGCTCTGGGGGGGAGACCCAGTACTTC. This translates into CASSGGETQYF.

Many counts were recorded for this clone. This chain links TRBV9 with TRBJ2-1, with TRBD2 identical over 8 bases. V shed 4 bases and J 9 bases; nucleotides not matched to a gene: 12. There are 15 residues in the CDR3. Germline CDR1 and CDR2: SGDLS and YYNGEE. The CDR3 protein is CASSPPLGGRPEQFF. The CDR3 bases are TGTGCCAGCAGCCCCCCTCTCGGCGGGAGGCCTGAGCAGTTCTTC.

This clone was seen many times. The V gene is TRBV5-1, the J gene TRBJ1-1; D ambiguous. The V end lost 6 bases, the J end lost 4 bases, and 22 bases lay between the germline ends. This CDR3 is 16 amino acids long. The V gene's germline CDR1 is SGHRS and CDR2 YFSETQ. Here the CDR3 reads CASTWAVGSGSTEAFF. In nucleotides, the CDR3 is TGCGCCAGCACCTGGGCGGTAGGGAGTGGGAGCACTGAAGCTTTCTTT.

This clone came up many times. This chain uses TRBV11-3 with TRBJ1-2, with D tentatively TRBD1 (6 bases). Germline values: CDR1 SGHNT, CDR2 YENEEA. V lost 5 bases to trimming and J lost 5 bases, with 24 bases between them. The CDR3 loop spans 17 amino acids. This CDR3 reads CASSPDGQGIPWYGYTF. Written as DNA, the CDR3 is TGTGCCAGCAGCCCAGACGGTCAGGGGATCCCTTGGTATGGCTACACCTTC.